This paragraph covers one TCR beta chain sequence. Its antigen is currently unknown. Treatment reported: oral pan-JAK inhibitor, 5-10 mg twice daily. Germline values: CDR1 MNHEY, CDR2 SMNVEV (reference sequence). The CDR3 is made up of 15 amino acids. Deletions cut 5 bases from V and 6 bases from J, with 18 bases between. The sample comes from a study of CD8+ T cells in alopecia areata. Whole-study context: Severity scores in treated patients reflected the percentage of scalp affected. General study points: Tofacitinib significantly lowered scalp clonality and expanded CD8+ clones among the top 100. Sequenced scalp T cells also include alphabeta T cells resident in normal skin. Many expanded lesional clones persisted during tofacitinib (in both scalp and blood).

Reverse transcribed after extraction, RNA yielded cDNA as the sequencing template. The data were produced by immunoSEQ multiplex PCR, yet TCRdb's version contains in-frame clones alone and is incomplete. Here the sample spans 150,000 to 250,000 clones, nearly 60% being singletons. The genes are TRBV27 and TRBJ2-3; possibly TRBD2 for D (6 bases). This TCR came from a human donor with alopecia areata. Specimen: CD4+ T cells sorted from blood, collected at week 24, from a patient treated with tofacitinib. The CDR3 spells CASSGTLGFRDTQYF. The CDR3 DNA is TGTGCCAGCAGTGGGACTTTGGGTTTCAGGGATACGCAGTATTTT.